This T cell receptor beta chain was observed in a study of blood T cells in healthy people across ages. Combining a sample-barcoded 5' primer with a J-beta primer mix, a second PCR ran for about 6 to 12 cycles. TCRdb recomputed calls from the 5' RACE reads with MiXCR, one row per CDR3 protein. The table has almost 300,000 distinct CDR3 sequences, roughly 27% seen once. This CDR3 region has 13 residues. The V gene lost 10 bases and the J gene lost 4 bases, with 16 bases spanning the gap. Germline V CDR1 and CDR2: ENHRY, SYGVKD. Donor samples were obtained from healthy Caucasian individuals from Russia, aged 6 to 90. Samples had at least 7 million PBMCs isolated from them.

This receptor was taken from a woman in her sixties or seventies in good health. Material for sequencing was blood. The chain uses TRBV10-3 and TRBJ2-5, with D perhaps TRBD2 (5 bases). CDR3 sequence reads: CATAGPAGETQYF. CDR3 nucleotides: TGTGCCACCGCCGGTCCGGCGGGAGAGACCCAGTACTTC.